The T cell receptor beta chain under discussion was sequenced for a study of shared clonotypes between healthy human individuals. Using immunoSEQ multiplex PCR, the repertoire was profiled, and TCRdb retains in-frame clones only, with some absent. The table lists around 2.5 million clones, under 95% of them singletons. The junction had 6 bases not matched to a gene; V was cut back by 4 bases and J by 4 bases. Germline-derived CDR1 and CDR2 are LNHDA and SQIVND (reference sequence). This CDR3 has 15 amino acids. The sample comprised naive CD4+ T cells from PBMCs. Documented subset: CD45RA+ positively selected. The receptor was derived from a man younger than 35 in good health. Some clones in this sample may be carry-over from other donors' samples. J is TRBJ1-2 and V is TRBV19; 10 bases agree with TRBD1. The CDR3 reads CASSTGTGAGYGYTF. For the CDR3, the DNA is TGTGCCAGTAGTACGGGGACAGGGGCTGGCTATGGCTACACCTTC.